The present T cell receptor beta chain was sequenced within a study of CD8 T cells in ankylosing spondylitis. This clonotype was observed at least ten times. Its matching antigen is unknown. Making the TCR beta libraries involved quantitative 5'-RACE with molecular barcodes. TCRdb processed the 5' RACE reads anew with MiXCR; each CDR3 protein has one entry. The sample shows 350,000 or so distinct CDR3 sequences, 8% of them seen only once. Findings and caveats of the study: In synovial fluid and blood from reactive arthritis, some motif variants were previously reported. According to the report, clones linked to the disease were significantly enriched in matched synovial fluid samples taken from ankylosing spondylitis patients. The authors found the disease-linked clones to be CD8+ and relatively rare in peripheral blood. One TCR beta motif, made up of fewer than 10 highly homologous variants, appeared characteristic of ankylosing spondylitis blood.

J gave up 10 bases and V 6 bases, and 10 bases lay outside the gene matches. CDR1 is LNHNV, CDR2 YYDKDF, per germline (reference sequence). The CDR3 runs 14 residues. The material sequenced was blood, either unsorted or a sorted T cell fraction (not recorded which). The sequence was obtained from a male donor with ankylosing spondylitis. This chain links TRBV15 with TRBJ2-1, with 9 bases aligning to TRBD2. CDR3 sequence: CATSRSSGIGEQFF. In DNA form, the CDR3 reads TGTGCCACCAGTCGTTCTAGCGGGATAGGAGAGCAGTTCTTC.